This T cell receptor (beta chain) comes out of a study of monozygotic twins with inflammatory bowel disease. Germline V gene data show CDR1 as SGHRS and CDR2 as YFSETQ. The CDR3 is 18 residues long. Samples each yielded cDNA through eight separate reactions. Template switching incorporated UMIs with a 6-nucleotide sample barcode. No DNA is given; TCRdb re-called the 5' RACE reads and lists each CDR3 protein once. This sample contains a few hundred thousand distinct CDR3 sequences. The V call is TRBV5-1, the J call TRBJ2-2; TCRdb designates TRBD1, a call that cannot be tested without DNA. This clonotype originated in a human donor with ulcerative colitis or Crohn's disease, or a healthy co-twin of an affected twin (not recorded which). Input material: blood. This CDR3 is CASSLVEGSIKNTGELFF.